The 32 T cell receptor beta chains in this list originate from one sample, sequenced in a study of human T cells and chemical hapten exposure. One entry per CDR3 protein, called by TCRdb with MiXCR from the RACE reads. The data hold 300,000 to 350,000 distinct CDR3 sequences, with about 7% observed a single time. As to time point: patch test 1, 2 weeks after DPC sensitization. Treatment defined: therapeutic diphenylcyclopropenone sensitization with weekly scalp DPC. This sample comprised whole blood, obtained in connection with sensitization to the hapten diphenylcyclopropenone (DPC). The source of these receptors is a woman under 30 with alopecia areata. Some clones in this sample may be carry-over from other donors' samples.

This clonotype occurred a few times. This chain joins TRBV6-2 or TRBV6-3 and TRBJ1-1, with D uncertain. The germline V and J ends were trimmed by 5 bases and 1 base, with 14 bases remaining between them. CDR3 size: 15 residues. Germline loops: CDR1 MNHEY, CDR2 SVGEGT. The CDR3 DNA sequence: TGTGCCAGCAGTGACCCTATAATGAAGAACACTGAAGCTTTCTTT. Residues: CASSDPIMKNTEAFF.

This clonotype appeared many times. The chain has TRBV6-2 or TRBV6-3 and TRBJ2-3; 9 bases fit TRBD2. V lost 5 bases to trimming and J lost 3 bases; unmatched junction nucleotides: 9. Germline values: CDR1 MNHEY, CDR2 SVGEGT. The CDR3 consists of 16 residues. CDR3 residues: CASSPPAGGGTDTQYF. The CDR3 bases are TGTGCCAGCAGTCCCCCGGCGGGGGGGGGAACAGATACGCAGTATTTT.

V usage is TRBV5-4 and J usage is TRBJ2-7; 7 positions agree with TRBD1. Germline CDR1 and CDR2: SGHNT and YYREEE (reference sequence). The CDR3 length is 14 residues. V dropped 3 bases and J dropped 5; count of bases not matched to a gene: 8. This chain's CDR3 is CASSSDRFLDEQYF. The CDR3 nucleotides read TGTGCCAGCAGCTCGGACAGGTTCCTCGACGAGCAGTACTTC.

As regards this clonotype: A read error may explain this, as a much larger clone is one base away. The chain links TRBV6-2 or TRBV6-3 to TRBJ1-5; TRBD1 agrees at 7 bases. This CDR3 is 14 amino acids long. The V and J ends lost 0 bases and 6 bases, in that order; junction bases with no gene match: 2. Per the germline V gene, CDR1 is MNHEY and CDR2 is SVGEGT. CDR3: CASSYSAGGQPQHF. The CDR3 DNA reads TGTGCCAGCAGTTACTCGGCAGGGGGTCAGCCCCAGCATTTT.

This clonotype was seen a few times. The chain is built from TRBV5-6 and TRBJ1-5; D remains ambiguous. This CDR3 has 15 amino acids. CDR1 and CDR2 from the germline V gene are SGHDT and YYEEEE. The V end was cut by 0 bases, the J end by 4 bases, with 11 bases between. The CDR3 loop reads CASSLGAVTNQPQHF. CDR3 bases: TGTGCCAGCAGCTTGGGGGCAGTTACTAATCAGCCCCAGCATTTT.

This clonotype was observed many times. The V call is TRBV10-3, the J call TRBJ2-5; a weak D match, TRBD1 (6 bases). The CDR3 loop spans 15 amino acids. Per germline, CDR1 ENHRY and CDR2 SYGVKD. Trimming took 1 base from V and 1 from J, leaving 10 bases between them. This CDR3 is CAISEFSTGQETQYF. CDR3 bases: TGTGCCATCAGTGAGTTTTCGACAGGCCAAGAGACCCAGTACTTC.

This clonotype has only a few counts. This chain links TRBV5-1 with TRBJ1-4; 9 nucleotides match TRBD1. Germline CDR1 reads SGHRS; CDR2 reads YFSETQ. Trimming at V came to 3 bases and at J to 0 bases, leaving 6 bases not matched to a gene. There are 17 residues in the CDR3. This CDR3 is CASSSGTGTSTNEKLFF. CDR3 DNA: TGCGCCAGCAGCTCCGGGACAGGGACCTCAACTAATGAAAAACTGTTTTTT.

There are a few counts of this clonotype. This chain links TRBV4-3 with TRBJ2-3; TRBD2 matches 8 bases. The CDR3 covers 16 residues. Germline assignment: CDR1 LGHNA and CDR2 YSLEER. Unmatched junction bases numbered 5, after V lost 1 base and J lost 2 bases. The CDR3 loop reads CASSQVSGVTTDTQYF. The CDR3 DNA reads as TGCGCCAGCAGCCAAGTTAGCGGGGTGACCACAGATACGCAGTATTTT.

CDR3 region: CASSSLQGANEKLFF. The DNA of the CDR3 is TGTGCCAGCAGTTCCTTACAGGGTGCTAATGAAAAACTGTTTTTT. The chain employs TRBV12-3 or TRBV12-4 and TRBJ1-4, with a possible D match to TRBD1 (6 bases). This CDR3 contains 15 residues. V shed 4 bases and J shed 3 bases, with 12 bases lying between them.

A remark on this clonotype: Mismatch with germline at one junction end may stem from a read error. The chain is built from TRBV12-3 or TRBV12-4 and TRBJ2-7; D uncertain. The CDR3 consists of 13 residues. CDR3 nucleotides: TGTGTCAGCAGTTTACACAGAGCCTACGAGCAGTACTTC. This sequence encodes CVSSLHRAYEQYF.

This clonotype was seen only a few times. This rearrangement joins TRBV20-1 to TRBJ1-5, with D uncertain. Trimming shortened V by 3 bases and J by 2 bases, and 8 bases separated the two germline ends. The CDR3 length is 13 residues. In germline, CDR1 is DFQATT, CDR2 SNEGSKA (reference sequence). The CDR3, as DNA: TGCAGTGCTAGCGTCAGTCGCAATCAGCCCCAGCATTTT. Encoded protein: CSASVSRNQPQHF.

The V call is TRBV6-2 or TRBV6-3, the J call TRBJ1-5; 8 bases match TRBD1. This CDR3 comprises 13 residues. The V gene's germline CDR1 is MNHEY and CDR2 SVGEGT. Germline trimming cut 7 bases from V and 5 bases from J; bases unmatched to any gene: 4. CDR3 amino acids: CASNQGADQPQHF. The CDR3 DNA reads TGTGCCAGCAATCAGGGGGCTGATCAGCCCCAGCATTTT.

The chain employs TRBV20-1 and TRBJ2-7; possible D gene TRBD2, 5 bases. There are 13 residues in the CDR3. Trimming pared 5 bases from V and 0 bases from J, leaving 11 bases between. Per the germline V gene, CDR1 is DFQATT and CDR2 is SNEGSKA (reference sequence). DNA of the CDR3: TGCAGTGCTCCCGGGGATAACTCCTACGAGCAGTACTTC. Translating it yields CSAPGDNSYEQYF.

This clonotype was counted between two and nine times. This chain links TRBV6-2 or TRBV6-3 with TRBJ2-1; 8 bases align to TRBD2. Germline CDR1 reads MNHEY; CDR2 reads SVGEGT. V lost 8 bases and J lost 3; bases outside the gene matches: 9. The CDR3 has 15 amino acids. CDR3 sequence reads: CASDRGGLDYNEQFF. CDR3 nucleotides: TGTGCCAGCGATCGGGGGGGACTGGACTACAATGAGCAGTTCTTC.

The chain links TRBV5-6 to TRBJ2-7, with TRBD1 identical over 8 bases. The V segment lost 0 bases and the J segment 1 base; nucleotides outside the gene matches: 9. The CDR3 loop spans 17 amino acids. CDR1 and CDR2 from the germline V gene are SGHDT and YYEEEE. The CDR3 region is CASSLAVWGTGSYEQYF. The DNA for the CDR3 is TGTGCCAGCAGCTTGGCGGTTTGGGGGACAGGATCCTACGAGCAGTACTTC.

This clonotype occurred a few times. The CDR3 DNA follows: TGTGCCGTGGCCCTAAGCTATTTCGAAGCCAGGGGGAAGAACACTGAAGCTTTCTTT. Protein product: CAVALSYFEARGKNTEAFF. This chain links TRBV6-1 with TRBJ1-1, with 7 bases matching TRBD1. Germline V gene sequence: CDR1 MNHNS, CDR2 SASEGT. V was clipped by 11 bases and J by 1 base; unmatched bases: 25. The CDR3 is made up of 19 amino acids.

The table lists this clonotype with a few counts. The rearrangement links TRBV2 to TRBJ1-3; D is unresolved. Trimming cost V 4 bases and J 3 bases, with 10 bases left between them. Germline CDR1 SNHLY, CDR2 FYNNEI. This CDR3 is 14 amino acids long. CDR3 nucleotides: TGTGCCAGCAGTGGGGAAGTCAGTGGAAACACCATATATTTT. Its translation is CASSGEVSGNTIYF. The full variable domain, with the rest looked up from reference TRBV2 and TRBJ1-3, is EPEVTQTPSHQVTQMGQEVILRCVPISNHLYFYWYRQILGQKVEFLVSFYNNEISEKSEIFDDQFSVERPDGSNFTLKIRSTKLEDSAMYFCASSGEVSGNTIYFGEGSWLTVV.

A few counts support this clonotype. V gene TRBV9 combines with J gene TRBJ2-5; tentatively, D is TRBD1 or TRBD2 (5 bases each). The CDR3 covers 16 residues. Germline V gene data show CDR1 as SGDLS and CDR2 as YYNGEE. V shed 6 bases and J shed 1 base, with 19 bases lying between them. The CDR3 loop reads CASNGRDGTTQETQYF. In nucleotides, the CDR3 is TGTGCCAGCAACGGCAGAGACGGGACGACCCAAGAGACCCAGTACTTC.

This clonotype was picked up many times. The rearrangement uses TRBV6-5 and TRBJ2-3, with a tentative D call TRBD2 (7 bases). V lost 6 bases and J lost 2, with 12 bases in between. The CDR3 runs 14 residues. In germline, CDR1 is MNHEY, CDR2 SVGAGI. The CDR3 nucleotides are TGTGCCAGCAGAAGGGGGGGGATCACAGATACGCAGTATTTT. Translating gives CASRRGGITDTQYF.

This clonotype was seen repeatedly, ten times or more. This CDR3 reads CASSYSRQIYEQYF. In DNA, the CDR3 is TGTGCCAGCAGTTACTCCCGGCAGATCTACGAGCAGTACTTC. V and J are TRBV6-5 and TRBJ2-7; unclear D gene. Germline CDR1 is MNHEY and CDR2 is SVGAGI. This CDR3 region has 14 residues. V lost 0 bases to trimming and J lost 3 bases, with 9 bases between them.

This clonotype appeared many times. The rearrangement uses TRBV20-1 and TRBJ1-2; D is uncertain. The germline V gene encodes CDR1 DFQATT and CDR2 SNEGSKA (reference sequence). Trimming removed 3 bases from V and 4 bases from J, with 9 bases in between. The CDR3 totals 12 residues. DNA for the CDR3: TGCAGTGCTAGTCTCAGGACCTATGGCTACACCTTC. Its translation is CSASLRTYGYTF.

This clonotype was counted at least ten times. This sequence joins TRBV4-1 and TRBJ2-5; 9 bases match TRBD1. Germline V CDR1 and CDR2: MGHRA, YSYEKL. Losses at the gene ends were 0 bases for V and 2 bases for J; bases not matched to a gene: 1. This CDR3 contains 15 residues. CDR3 nucleotide sequence: TGCGCCAGCAGCCAAGACGGGACAGGGCAAGAGACCCAGTACTTC. This codes for CASSQDGTGQETQYF.

This clonotype has at least ten counts. This chain links TRBV5-6 with TRBJ2-7, with D perhaps TRBD2 (6 bases). V lost 2 bases to trimming and J lost 9 bases, with 18 bases between them. Germline CDR1 reads SGHDT; CDR2 reads YYEEEE. The CDR3 totals 14 residues. CDR3 DNA sequence: TGTGCCAGCAGCTTTCCCGGGACTGCTACGAGGCAGTACTTC. Translation gives CASSFPGTATRQYF.

This clonotype came up once. This sequence may be a read error, since a much larger clone differs from it by one base. This chain connects TRBV27 to TRBJ1-4, with D uncertain. Trimming shortened V by 8 bases and J by 5 bases, and 9 bases separated the two germline ends. The CDR3 runs to 12 residues. Germline V gives CDR1 MNHEY, CDR2 SMNVEV (reference sequence). CDR3 sequence reads: CASRIGNEKLFF. The CDR3 nucleotides are TGTGCCAGCCGGATAGGCAATGAAAAACTGTTTTTT.

This clonotype turned up a few times. This rearrangement joins TRBV2 to TRBJ1-1; D remains ambiguous. The CDR3 is 14 residues long. Trimming took off 7 bases at V and 0 bases at J, with 12 bases between the two ends. Germline V lookup: CDR1 SNHLY, CDR2 FYNNEI. The CDR3: CASIIRSLNTEAFF. CDR3 DNA sequence: TGTGCCAGCATTATCAGAAGCTTGAACACTGAAGCTTTCTTT.

This clonotype was counted only a few times. V gene TRBV12-3 or TRBV12-4 combines with J gene TRBJ1-5; D uncertain. The CDR3 runs 12 residues. V lost 3 bases and J lost 6, with 6 bases in between. For the CDR3, the DNA is TGTGCCAGCAGTTTTGGGTTTCAGCCCCAGCATTTT. Amino acid sequence: CASSFGFQPQHF.

The rearrangement joins TRBV9 to TRBJ1-6; 10 positions agree with TRBD1. Germline loops: CDR1 SGDLS, CDR2 YYNGEE. CDR3 length equals 15 residues. With 4 bases clipped from V and 10 bases from J, the junction kept 8 bases outside the gene matches. The CDR3 spells CASSLGDRGGSPLHF. Here the CDR3 DNA reads TGTGCCAGCAGCCTAGGGGACAGGGGCGGGTCACCCCTCCACTTT.

This clonotype was seen many times. This chain connects TRBV11-1 to TRBJ2-7; 7 bases fit TRBD1. CDR3 length: 14 amino acids. The V segment lost 5 bases and the J segment 1 base; nucleotides outside the gene matches: 5. Looked up from germline, CDR1 is SGHAT and CDR2 is FQDESV (reference sequence). Here the CDR3 reads CASSPGQWSYEQYF. CDR3 bases: TGTGCCAGCAGCCCGGGACAGTGGTCCTACGAGCAGTACTTC.

The chain links TRBV11-2 to TRBJ2-4, with D tentatively TRBD1 (6 bases). CDR1 is SGHAT, CDR2 FQNNGV, per germline. The germline V and J ends were trimmed by 5 bases and 2 bases, with 10 bases remaining between them. CDR3 length: 14 residues. CDR3 in amino acids: CASSPDSSKNIQYF. CDR3 coding DNA: TGTGCCAGCAGCCCGGACAGCTCCAAAAACATTCAGTACTTC.

This clonotype was detected only a few times. The junction departs from germline at one end; a sequencing error may be responsible. The chain links TRBV11-2 to TRBJ2-1; a weak D match, TRBD2 (6 bases). Germline V CDR1 and CDR2: SGHAT, FQNNGV. The CDR3 has 14 residues. The CDR3 loop is CASSVYGTLYEKFF. The CDR3 region has the DNA TGTGCCAGCAGCGTCTATGGGACTTTATATGAGAAGTTCTTC.

This clonotype was recorded many times. The chain couples TRBV12-3 or TRBV12-4 to TRBJ1-2; maybe TRBD1 (6 bases). This CDR3 has 14 amino acids. The ends were cut back, 9 bases at V and 5 bases at J, with 19 bases in the middle. CDR3 protein: CASEHRGAKYGYTF. The CDR3 nucleotides are TGTGCCAGTGAGCATCGGGGGGCGAAATATGGCTACACCTTC.

This clonotype was seen only a few times. The gene calls are TRBV20-1 and TRBJ2-1, with TRBD2 matching 15 bases. The length of the CDR3 is 20 residues. The J segment lost 2 bases and the V segment lost 3 bases, leaving 14 bases of the junction unmatched. Germline assignment: CDR1 DFQATT and CDR2 SNEGSKA (reference sequence). CDR3: CSASPRTSGGANPTYNEQFF. Written as DNA, the CDR3 is TGCAGTGCTAGCCCCCGGACTAGCGGGGGGGCCAATCCCACCTACAATGAGCAGTTCTTC.